This TCR beta chain is from a study of cytomegalovirus exposure and HLA in healthy donors. The PCR ran on 60 Vbeta and 13 Jbeta primers. Assay used: immunoSEQ multiplex PCR; TCRdb lists only in-frame clones, some missing. The data show 160,000 or so clones, with roughly 83% seen just once and approximately 1.5% held by the top ten. CDR1 is SGHDT and CDR2 is YYEEEE in the germline V gene. The CDR3 has 14 amino acids. The J segment lost 5 bases and the V segment lost 3 bases, leaving 5 bases of the junction unmatched. The chain has TRBV5-6 and TRBJ2-5; TRBD1 agrees at 9 bases. Sequenced input: PBMCs. This sequence originates from a woman aged 18-29 years in good health and CMV-seronegative. Written as DNA, the CDR3 is TGTGCCAGCAGCTCGGGACAGGGTCGGGAGACCCAGTACTTC. Protein product: CASSSGQGRETQYF.